These T cell receptor beta chains were read from a single sample in a study of cytotoxic CD8 clonotypes in ibrutinib-treated CLL. The protocol was immunoSEQ multiplex PCR, while the TCRdb copy is restricted to in-frame clones and leaves out a portion. Of about 120,000 clones detected, roughly 88% appear once; the ten largest clones hold about 2%. The sequences come from PBMCs, collected after 24 months of ibrutinib treatment. Receptor source: a human donor with chronic lymphocytic leukemia. Each CDR3 is given with its conserved first and last residue. A D gene is named only where the DNA matches it firmly. Not every row has a clone size; where given, it reads once, few, many or a size class.

V gene	J gene	D gene	clone size	CDR3 DNA	CDR3 protein
TRBV29-1	TRBJ2-1	TRBD2	many	TGCAGCGTTCTGTCATATCTCTCTAGCGGGCGGGGGGAGGAGCAGTTCTTC	CSVLSYLSSGRGEEQFF
TRBV7-9	TRBJ1-4	NA	NA	TGTGCCAGCAGCACGGTCGGGCGCGGCGATAATGAAAAACTGTTTTTT	CASSTVGRGDNEKLFF
TRBV30	TRBJ1-5	NA	few	TGTGCCTGGACGACAGGCCCCAATCAGCCCCAGCATTTT	CAWTTGPNQPQHF
TRBV18	TRBJ1-4	NA	NA	TGTGCCAGCTCACCTGATGAGGCAACTAATGAAAAACTGTTTTTT	CASSPDEATNEKLFF
TRBV15	TRBJ1-5	NA	NA	TGTGCCACCAGCAGAGACGTATTATGGGGGTTGGATCAGCCCCAGCATTTT	CATSRDVLWGLDQPQHF
TRBV28	TRBJ2-1	TRBD2	NA	TGTGCCAGCACCCTCCGGGAGGGAGTGAACTACAATGAGCAGTTCTTC	CASTLREGVNYNEQFF
TRBV11-3	TRBJ2-3	NA	NA	TGTGCCAGCAGCTTAGGGGGCAGGTTCCACGGGAAAGACACAGATACGCAGTATTTT	CASSLGGRFHGKDTDTQYF
TRBV5-6	TRBJ1-3	NA	NA	TGTGCCAGCAGCTGGGGACGGGAAAACACCATATATTTT	CASSWGRENTIYF
TRBV14	TRBJ2-1	TRBD2	NA	TGTGCCAGCAGCCAAAGGAAAGCGGGAGGGTCCTACAATGAGCAGTTCTTC	CASSQRKAGGSYNEQFF
TRBV5-6	TRBJ1-4	TRBD1	NA	TGTGCCAGCAGCTTCCGGGACAGCAATGAAAAACTGTTTTTT	CASSFRDSNEKLFF
TRBV6-1	TRBJ1-2	TRBD1	NA	TGTGCCAGCAGTGAAGCCGGGACAGGGACGGGGGGCTACACCTTC	CASSEAGTGTGGYTF
TRBV7-2	TRBJ2-7	NA	NA	TGTGCCAGCAGCTCAGCTTCCTACGAGCAGTACTTC	CASSSASYEQYF
TRBV5-5	TRBJ1-1	TRBD1	once	TGTGCCAGCAGGCGGACAGGGCTGAACACTGAAGCTTTCTTT	CASRRTGLNTEAFF
TRBV5-4	TRBJ1-1	NA	NA	TGTGCCAGCAGCTTGACGGGAAGTCGGGTCACTGAAGCTTTCTTT	CASSLTGSRVTEAFF
TRBV18	TRBJ2-3	NA	NA	TGTGCCAGCTCACCTCTCGGACAGAGCACAGATACGCAGTATTTT	CASSPLGQSTDTQYF
TRBV9	TRBJ2-5	NA	NA	TGTGCCAGCAGCCCACTTAGTGGCAGGGTCGTTCACGAGACCCAGTACTTC	CASSPLSGRVVHETQYF
TRBV18	TRBJ2-5	TRBD1	NA	TGTGCCAGCTCACAGAACCCCGGGACAGTAAAACTTCAAGAGACCCAGTACTTC	CASSQNPGTVKLQETQYF